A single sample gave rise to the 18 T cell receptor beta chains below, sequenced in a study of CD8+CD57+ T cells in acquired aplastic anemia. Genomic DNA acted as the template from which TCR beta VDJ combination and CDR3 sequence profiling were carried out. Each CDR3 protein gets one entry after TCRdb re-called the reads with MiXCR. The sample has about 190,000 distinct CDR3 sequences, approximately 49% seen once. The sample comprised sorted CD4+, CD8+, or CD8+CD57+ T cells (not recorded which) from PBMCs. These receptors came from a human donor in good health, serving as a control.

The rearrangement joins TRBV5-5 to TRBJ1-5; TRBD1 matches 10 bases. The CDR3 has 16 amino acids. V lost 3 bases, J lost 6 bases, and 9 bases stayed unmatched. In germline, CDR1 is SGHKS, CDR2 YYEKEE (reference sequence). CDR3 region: CASSSPGQGSSQPQHF. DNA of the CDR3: TGTGCCAGCAGCTCACCGGGACAGGGGAGTAGTCAGCCCCAGCATTTT.

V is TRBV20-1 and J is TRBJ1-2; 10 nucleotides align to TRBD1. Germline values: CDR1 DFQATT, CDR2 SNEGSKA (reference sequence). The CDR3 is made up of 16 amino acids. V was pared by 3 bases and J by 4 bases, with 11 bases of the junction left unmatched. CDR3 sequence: CSARSGTGALSYGYTF. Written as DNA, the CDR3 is TGCAGTGCTAGGTCCGGGACAGGGGCCCTATCCTATGGCTACACCTTC.

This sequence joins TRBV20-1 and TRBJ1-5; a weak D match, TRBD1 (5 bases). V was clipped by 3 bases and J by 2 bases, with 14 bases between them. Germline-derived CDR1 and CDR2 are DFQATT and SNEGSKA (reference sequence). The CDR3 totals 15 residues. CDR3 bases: TGCAGTGCTAGTCTGGCCCTACAGGGCAATCAGCCCCAGCATTTT. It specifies CSASLALQGNQPQHF.

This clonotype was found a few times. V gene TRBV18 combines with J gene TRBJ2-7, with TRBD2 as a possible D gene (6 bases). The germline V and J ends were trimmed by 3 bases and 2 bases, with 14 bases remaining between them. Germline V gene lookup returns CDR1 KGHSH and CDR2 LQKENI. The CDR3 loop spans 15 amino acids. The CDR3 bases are TGTGCCAGCTCACCCCCAGTGTGGGGGGCCTACGAGCAGTACTTC. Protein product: CASSPPVWGAYEQYF.

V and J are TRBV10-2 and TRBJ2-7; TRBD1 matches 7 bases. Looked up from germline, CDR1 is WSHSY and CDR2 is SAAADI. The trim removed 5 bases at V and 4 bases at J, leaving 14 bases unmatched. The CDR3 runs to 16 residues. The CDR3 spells CASSTSDRDITYEQYF. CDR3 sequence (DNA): TGCGCCAGCAGTACATCCGACAGGGACATCACGTACGAGCAGTACTTC.

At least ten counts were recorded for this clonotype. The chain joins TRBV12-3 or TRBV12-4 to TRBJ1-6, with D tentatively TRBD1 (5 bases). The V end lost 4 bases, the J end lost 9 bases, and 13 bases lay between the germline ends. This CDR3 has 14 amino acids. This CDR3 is CASSSGRLGSPLHF. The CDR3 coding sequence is TGTGCCAGCAGTTCGGGACGGTTGGGTTCACCCCTCCACTTT.

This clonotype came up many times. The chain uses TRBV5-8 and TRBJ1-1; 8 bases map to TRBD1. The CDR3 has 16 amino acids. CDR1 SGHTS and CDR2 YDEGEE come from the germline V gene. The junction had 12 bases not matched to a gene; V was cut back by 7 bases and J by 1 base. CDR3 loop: CASRLTGGGSNTEAFF. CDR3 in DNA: TGTGCCAGCCGCCTAACAGGGGGTGGGTCGAACACTGAAGCTTTCTTT.

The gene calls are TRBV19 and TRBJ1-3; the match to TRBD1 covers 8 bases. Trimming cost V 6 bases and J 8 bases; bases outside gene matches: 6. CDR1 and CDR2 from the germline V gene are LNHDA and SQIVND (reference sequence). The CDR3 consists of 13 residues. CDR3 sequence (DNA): TGTGCCAGTAGACCAGGGGGCGGCCACACCATATATTTT. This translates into CASRPGGGHTIYF.

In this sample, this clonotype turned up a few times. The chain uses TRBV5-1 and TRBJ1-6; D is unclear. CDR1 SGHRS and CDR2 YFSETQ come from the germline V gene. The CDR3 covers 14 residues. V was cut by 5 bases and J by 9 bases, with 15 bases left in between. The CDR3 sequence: CASSSGNSGSPLHF. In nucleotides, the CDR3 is TGCGCCAGCAGTTCTGGGAATAGCGGTTCACCCCTCCACTTT.

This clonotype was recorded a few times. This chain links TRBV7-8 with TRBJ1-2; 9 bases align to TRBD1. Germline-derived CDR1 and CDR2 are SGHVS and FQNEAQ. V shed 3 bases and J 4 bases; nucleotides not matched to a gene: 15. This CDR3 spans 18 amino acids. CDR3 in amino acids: CASSFETSPGQGGYGYTF. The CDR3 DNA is TGTGCCAGCAGCTTCGAGACGTCACCGGGACAGGGAGGCTATGGCTACACCTTC.

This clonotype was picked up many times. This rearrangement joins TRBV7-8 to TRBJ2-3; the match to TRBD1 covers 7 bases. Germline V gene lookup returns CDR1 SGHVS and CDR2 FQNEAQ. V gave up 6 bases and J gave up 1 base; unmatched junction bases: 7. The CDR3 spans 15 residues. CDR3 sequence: CASRFRGQGTDTQYF. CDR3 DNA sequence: TGTGCCAGCAGATTTCGAGGACAGGGCACAGATACGCAGTATTTT.

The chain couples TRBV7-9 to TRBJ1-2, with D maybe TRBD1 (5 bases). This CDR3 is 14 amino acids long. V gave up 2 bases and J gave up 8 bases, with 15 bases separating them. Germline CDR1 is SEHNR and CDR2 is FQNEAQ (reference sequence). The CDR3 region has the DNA TGTGCCAGCAGCTTAAGCCCAGGGACCGGGGGCTACACCTTC. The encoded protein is CASSLSPGTGGYTF.

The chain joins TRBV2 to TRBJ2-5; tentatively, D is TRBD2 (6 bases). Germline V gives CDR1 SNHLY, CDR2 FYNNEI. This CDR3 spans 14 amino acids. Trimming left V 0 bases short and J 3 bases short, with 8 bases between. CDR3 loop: CASSEAPGEETQYF. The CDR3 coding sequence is TGTGCCAGCAGTGAAGCTCCGGGGGAAGAGACCCAGTACTTC. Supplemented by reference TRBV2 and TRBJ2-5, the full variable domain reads EPEVTQTPSHQVTQMGQEVILRCVPISNHLYFYWYRQILGQKVEFLVSFYNNEISEKSEIFDDQFSVERPDGSNFTLKIRSTKLEDSAMYFCASSEAPGEETQYFGPGTRLLVL.

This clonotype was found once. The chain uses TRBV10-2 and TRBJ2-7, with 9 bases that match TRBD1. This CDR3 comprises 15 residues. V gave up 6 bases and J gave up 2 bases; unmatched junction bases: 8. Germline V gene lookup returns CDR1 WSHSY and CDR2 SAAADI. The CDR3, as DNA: TGCGCCAGCAGCCATTCCGGGACAGGGCCCTACGAGCAGTACTTC. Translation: CASSHSGTGPYEQYF.

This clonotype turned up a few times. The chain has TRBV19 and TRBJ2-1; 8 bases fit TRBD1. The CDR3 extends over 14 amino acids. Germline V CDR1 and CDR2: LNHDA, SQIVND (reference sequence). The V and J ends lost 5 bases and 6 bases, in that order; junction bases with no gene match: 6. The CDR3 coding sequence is TGTGCCAGTAGTTGGACAGGGCAGATCAATGAGCAGTTCTTC. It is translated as CASSWTGQINEQFF.

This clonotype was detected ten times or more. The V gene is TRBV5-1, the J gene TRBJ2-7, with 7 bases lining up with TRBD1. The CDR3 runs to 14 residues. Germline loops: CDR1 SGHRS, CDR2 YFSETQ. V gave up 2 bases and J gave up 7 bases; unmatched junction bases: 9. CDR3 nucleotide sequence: TGCGCCAGCAGCTTCAGTGCAGGGGGTGGGGAGCAGTACTTC. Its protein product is CASSFSAGGGEQYF.

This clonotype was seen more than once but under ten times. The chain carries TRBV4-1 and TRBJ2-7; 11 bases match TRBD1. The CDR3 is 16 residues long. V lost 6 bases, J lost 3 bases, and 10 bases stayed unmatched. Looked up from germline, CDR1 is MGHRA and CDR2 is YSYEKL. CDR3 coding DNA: TGCGCCAGCAGTCCGGAACCGGGGACAGGGGGCTACGAGCAGTACTTC. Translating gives CASSPEPGTGGYEQYF.

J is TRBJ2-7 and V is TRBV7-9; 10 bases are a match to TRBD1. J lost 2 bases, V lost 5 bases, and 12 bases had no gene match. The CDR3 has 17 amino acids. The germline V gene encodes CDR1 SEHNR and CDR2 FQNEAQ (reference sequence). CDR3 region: CASSQDRGRRGPYEQYF. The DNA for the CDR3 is TGTGCCAGCAGCCAAGACAGGGGGCGAAGAGGTCCCTACGAGCAGTACTTC.